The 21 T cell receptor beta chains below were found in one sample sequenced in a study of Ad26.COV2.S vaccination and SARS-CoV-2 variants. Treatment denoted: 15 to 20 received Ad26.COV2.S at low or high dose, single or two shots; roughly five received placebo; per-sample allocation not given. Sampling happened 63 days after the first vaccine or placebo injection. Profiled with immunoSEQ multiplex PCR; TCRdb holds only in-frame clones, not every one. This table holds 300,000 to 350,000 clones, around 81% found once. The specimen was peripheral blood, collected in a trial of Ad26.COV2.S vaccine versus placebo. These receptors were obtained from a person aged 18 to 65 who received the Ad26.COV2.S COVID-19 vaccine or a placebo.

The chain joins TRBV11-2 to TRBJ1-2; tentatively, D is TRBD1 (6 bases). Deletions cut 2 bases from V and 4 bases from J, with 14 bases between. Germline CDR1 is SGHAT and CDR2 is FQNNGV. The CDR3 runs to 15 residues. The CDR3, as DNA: TGTGCCAGCAGCTTAAATAGGGGGGTTGGCTATGGCTACACCTTC. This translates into CASSLNRGVGYGYTF.

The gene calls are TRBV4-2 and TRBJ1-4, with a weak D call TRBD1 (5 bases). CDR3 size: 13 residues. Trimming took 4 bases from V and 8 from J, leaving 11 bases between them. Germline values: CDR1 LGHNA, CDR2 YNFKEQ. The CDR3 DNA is TGTGCCAGCAGCCCGGGGACGTGGGAAAAACTGTTTTTT. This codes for CASSPGTWEKLFF.

The CDR3 DNA sequence: TGTGCCAGCAGCCGCCGACTAGCGGGGTTGAGCTCTGGGGCCAACGTCCTGACTTTC. It encodes CASSRRLAGLSSGANVLTF. The chain has TRBV5-4 and TRBJ2-6; 11 nucleotides line up with TRBD2. The CDR3 sequence is 19 residues long. J gave up 0 bases and V 4 bases, and 9 bases lay outside the gene matches. Germline V lookup: CDR1 SGHNT, CDR2 YYREEE (reference sequence).

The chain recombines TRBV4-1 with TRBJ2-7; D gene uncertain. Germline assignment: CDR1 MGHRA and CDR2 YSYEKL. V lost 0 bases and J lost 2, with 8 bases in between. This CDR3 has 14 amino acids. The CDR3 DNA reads TGCGCCAGCAGCCAAGAGTTCCAGCCCTACGAGCAGTACTTC. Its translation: CASSQEFQPYEQYF.

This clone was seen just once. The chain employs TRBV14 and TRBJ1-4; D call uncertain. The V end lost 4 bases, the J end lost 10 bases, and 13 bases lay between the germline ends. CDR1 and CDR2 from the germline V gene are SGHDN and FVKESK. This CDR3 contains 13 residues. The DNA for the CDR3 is TGTGCCAGCAGCCTCCTGACCGGAGGAAAACTGTTTTTT. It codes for CASSLLTGGKLFF.

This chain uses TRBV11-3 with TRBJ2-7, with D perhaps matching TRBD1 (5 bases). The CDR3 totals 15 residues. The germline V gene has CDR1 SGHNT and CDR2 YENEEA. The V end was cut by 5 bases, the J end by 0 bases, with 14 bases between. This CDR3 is CASSRGNRYSYEQYF. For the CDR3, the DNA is TGTGCCAGCAGCCGTGGAAACAGGTACTCCTACGAGCAGTACTTC.

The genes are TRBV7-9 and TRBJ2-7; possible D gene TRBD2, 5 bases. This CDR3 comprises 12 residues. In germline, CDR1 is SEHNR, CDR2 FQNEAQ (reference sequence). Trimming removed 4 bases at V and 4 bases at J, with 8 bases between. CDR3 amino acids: CASSSPGYEQYF. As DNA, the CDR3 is TGTGCCAGCAGCTCCCCGGGGTACGAGCAGTACTTC. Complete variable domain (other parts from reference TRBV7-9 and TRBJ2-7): DTGVSQNPRHKITKRGQNVTFRCDPISEHNRLYWYRQTLGQGPEFLTYFQNEAQLEKSRLLSDRFSAERPKGSFSTLEIQRTEQGDSAMYLCASSSPGYEQYFGPGTRLTVT.

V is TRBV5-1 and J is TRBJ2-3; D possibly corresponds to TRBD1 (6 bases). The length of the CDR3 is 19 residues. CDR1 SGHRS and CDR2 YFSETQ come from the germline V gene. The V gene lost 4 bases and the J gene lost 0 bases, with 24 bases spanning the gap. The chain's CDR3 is CASSPGQTQRGLSTDTQYF. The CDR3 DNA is TGCGCCAGCAGCCCCGGACAGACACAAAGGGGCCTAAGCACAGATACGCAGTATTTT.

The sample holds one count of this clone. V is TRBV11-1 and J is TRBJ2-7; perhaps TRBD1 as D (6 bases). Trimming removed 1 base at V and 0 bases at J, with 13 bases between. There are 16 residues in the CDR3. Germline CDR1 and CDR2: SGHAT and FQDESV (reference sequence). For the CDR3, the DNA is TGTGCCAGCAGCTTAGAGTCAGGGGCGAGCTCCTACGAGCAGTACTTC. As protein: CASSLESGASSYEQYF.

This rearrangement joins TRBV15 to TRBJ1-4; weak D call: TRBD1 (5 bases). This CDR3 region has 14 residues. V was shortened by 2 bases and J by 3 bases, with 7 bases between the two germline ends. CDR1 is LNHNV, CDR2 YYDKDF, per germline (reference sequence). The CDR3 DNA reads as TGTGCCACCAGCAGACAGGGTTCTAATGAAAAACTGTTTTTT. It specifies CATSRQGSNEKLFF.

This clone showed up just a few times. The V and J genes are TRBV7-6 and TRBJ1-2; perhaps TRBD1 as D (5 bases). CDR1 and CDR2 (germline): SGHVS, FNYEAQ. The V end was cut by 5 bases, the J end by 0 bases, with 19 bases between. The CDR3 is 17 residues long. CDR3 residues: CASSPWGGTDANYGYTF. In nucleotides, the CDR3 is TGTGCCAGCAGCCCGTGGGGGGGGACCGATGCTAACTATGGCTACACCTTC.

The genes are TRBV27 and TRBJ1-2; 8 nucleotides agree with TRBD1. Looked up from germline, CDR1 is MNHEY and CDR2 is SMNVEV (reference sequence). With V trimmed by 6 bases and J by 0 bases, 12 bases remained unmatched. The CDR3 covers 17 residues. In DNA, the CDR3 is TGTGCCAGCAGGGAAGACAGGGGCGCCCCAGCTAACTATGGCTACACCTTC. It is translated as CASREDRGAPANYGYTF.

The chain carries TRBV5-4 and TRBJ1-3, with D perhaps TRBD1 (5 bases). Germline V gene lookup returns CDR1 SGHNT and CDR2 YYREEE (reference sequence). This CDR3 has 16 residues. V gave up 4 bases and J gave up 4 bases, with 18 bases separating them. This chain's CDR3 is CASSLKPGTSGNTIYF. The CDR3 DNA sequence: TGTGCCAGCAGCCTCAAACCCGGGACCTCCGGAAACACCATATATTTT.

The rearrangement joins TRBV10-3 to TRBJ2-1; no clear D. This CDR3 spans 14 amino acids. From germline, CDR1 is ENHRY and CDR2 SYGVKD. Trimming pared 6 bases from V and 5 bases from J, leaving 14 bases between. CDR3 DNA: TGTGCCATCAGACCCAGTACCGCGGACAATGAGCAGTTCTTC. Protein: CAIRPSTADNEQFF.

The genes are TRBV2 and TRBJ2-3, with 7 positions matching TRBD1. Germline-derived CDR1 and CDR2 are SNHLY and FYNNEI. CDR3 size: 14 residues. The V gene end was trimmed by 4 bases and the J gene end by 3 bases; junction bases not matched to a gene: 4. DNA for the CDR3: TGTGCCAGCAGTGGGACGACAGGGACAGATACGCAGTATTTT. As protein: CASSGTTGTDTQYF.

Here the CDR3 reads CASNNRRGFSNQPQHF. CDR3 in DNA: TGTGCCAGTAACAACAGGCGGGGGTTTAGCAATCAGCCCCAGCATTTT. The rearrangement joins TRBV19 to TRBJ1-5; a possible D gene is TRBD1 (5 bases). The V end was cut by 7 bases, the J end by 0 bases, with 16 bases between. The CDR3 has 16 amino acids. Per the germline V gene, CDR1 is LNHDA and CDR2 is SQIVND (reference sequence).

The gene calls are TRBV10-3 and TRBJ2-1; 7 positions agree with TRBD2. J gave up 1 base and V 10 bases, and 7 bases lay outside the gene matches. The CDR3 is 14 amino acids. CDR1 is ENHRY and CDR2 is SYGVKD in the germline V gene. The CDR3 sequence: CATHGGGSYNEQFF. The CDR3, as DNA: TGTGCCACTCATGGGGGGGGGTCCTACAATGAGCAGTTCTTC.

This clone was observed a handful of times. The CDR3 protein is CASSLSSGTGNTIYF. For the CDR3, the DNA is TGTGCCAGCAGTTTATCCTCAGGGACGGGAAACACCATATATTTT. V usage is TRBV28 and J usage is TRBJ1-3, with D perhaps matching TRBD1 (5 bases). The CDR3 covers 15 residues. CDR1 and CDR2 (germline): MDHEN, SYDVKM. The V end was cut by 1 base, the J end by 4 bases, with 11 bases between.

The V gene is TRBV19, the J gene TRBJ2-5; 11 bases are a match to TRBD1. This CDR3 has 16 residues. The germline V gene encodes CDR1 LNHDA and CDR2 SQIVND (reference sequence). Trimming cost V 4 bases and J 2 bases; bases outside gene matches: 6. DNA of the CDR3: TGTGCCAGTAGTACGGACAGGGGGCTGATACAAGAGACCCAGTACTTC. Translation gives CASSTDRGLIQETQYF.

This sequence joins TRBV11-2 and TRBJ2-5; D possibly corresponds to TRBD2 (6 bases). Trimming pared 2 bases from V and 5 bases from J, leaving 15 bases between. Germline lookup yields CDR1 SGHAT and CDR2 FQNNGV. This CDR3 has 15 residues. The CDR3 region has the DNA TGTGCCAGCAGCTTATCGACGGGGGATAGGGAGACCCAGTACTTC. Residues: CASSLSTGDRETQYF. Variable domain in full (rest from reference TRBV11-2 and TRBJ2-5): EAGVAQSPRYKIIEKRQSVAFWCNPISGHATLYWYQQILGQGPKLLIQFQNNGVVDDSQLPKDRFSAERLKGVDSTLKIQPAKLEDSAVYLCASSLSTGDRETQYFGPGTRLLVL.

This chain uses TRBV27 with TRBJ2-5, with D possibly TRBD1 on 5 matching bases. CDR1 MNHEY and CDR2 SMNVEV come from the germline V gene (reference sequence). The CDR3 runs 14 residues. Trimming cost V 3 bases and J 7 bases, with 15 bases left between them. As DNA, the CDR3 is TGTGCCAGCAGTTTCCAAGGGGCGTTGGGGACCCAGTACTTC. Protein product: CASSFQGALGTQYF.